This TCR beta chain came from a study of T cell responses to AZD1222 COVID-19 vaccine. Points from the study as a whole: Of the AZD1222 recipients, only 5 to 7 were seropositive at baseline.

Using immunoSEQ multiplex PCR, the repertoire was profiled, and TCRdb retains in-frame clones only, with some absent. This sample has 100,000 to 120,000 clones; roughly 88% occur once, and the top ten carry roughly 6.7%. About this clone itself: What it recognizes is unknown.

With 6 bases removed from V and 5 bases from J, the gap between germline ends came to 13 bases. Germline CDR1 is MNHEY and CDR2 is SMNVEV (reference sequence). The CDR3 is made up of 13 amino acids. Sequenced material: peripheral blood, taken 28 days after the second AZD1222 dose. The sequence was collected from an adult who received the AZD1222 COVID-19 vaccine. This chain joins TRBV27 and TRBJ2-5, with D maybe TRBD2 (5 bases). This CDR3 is CASRGVAWETQYF. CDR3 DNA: TGTGCCAGCAGAGGCGTAGCGTGGGAGACCCAGTACTTC.